Following are 13 T cell receptor beta chains from one sample sequenced in a study of T cells in Graves' hyperthyroidism and ophthalmopathy. RNA transcripts yielded amplified TCR beta CDR3 regions. HTBI primers were the set used in a first-round RT-PCR of the TCR CDR3. TCRdb recomputed calls from the multiplex PCR reads with MiXCR, one row per CDR3 protein. There are approximately 610,000 distinct CDR3 sequences in the sample; roughly 14% occur only once, and 4% to 5.5% lies in the top ten. Sequenced input: blood. Source of these receptors: a woman aged 40 to 50 with Graves' ophthalmopathy.

This clonotype was counted at least ten times. The gene calls are TRBV4-1 and TRBJ1-2; 9 bases map to TRBD1. The CDR3 loop spans 15 amino acids. V was clipped by 1 base and J by 4 bases; unmatched bases: 4. Germline-derived CDR1 and CDR2 are MGHRA and YSYEKL. The CDR3 sequence is CASSQGTGESYGYTF. DNA of the CDR3: TGCGCCAGCAGCCAAGGGACAGGGGAAAGCTATGGCTACACCTTC.

This clonotype was counted ten times or more. Here the CDR3 DNA reads TGCAGTGCTAGACCCAGACTAGCTTCCCACGAGCAGTACTTC. It codes for CSARPRLASHEQYF. The chain couples TRBV20-1 to TRBJ2-7, with TRBD2 matching over 7 bases. This CDR3 region has 14 residues. The germline V gene has CDR1 DFQATT and CDR2 SNEGSKA (reference sequence). The trim removed 2 bases at V and 5 bases at J, leaving 9 bases unmatched.

This clonotype was seen ten or more times. The chain uses TRBV27 and TRBJ2-1; D unclear. Trimming removed 10 bases at V and 5 bases at J, with 18 bases between. The CDR3 has 14 amino acids. Germline V CDR1 and CDR2: MNHEY, SMNVEV (reference sequence). CDR3 sequence reads: CATLSLIRNNEQFF. The CDR3 DNA reads as TGTGCCACCCTCTCCCTCATACGCAACAATGAGCAGTTCTTC.

This clonotype turned up a few times. This sequence joins TRBV28 and TRBJ2-7; TRBD2 matches 9 bases. The CDR3 totals 15 residues. V gave up 1 base and J gave up 2 bases; unmatched junction bases: 3. Germline V gives CDR1 MDHEN, CDR2 SYDVKM. The CDR3 nucleotides read TGTGCCAGCAGTTTATCAGCTAGCGGGACCTACGAGCAGTACTTC. Translation: CASSLSASGTYEQYF.

This clonotype was detected many times. V and J are TRBV10-3 and TRBJ2-5; no firm D call. V lost 3 bases, J lost 2 bases, and 7 bases lay in between. Germline V CDR1 and CDR2: ENHRY, SYGVKD. The CDR3 loop spans 13 amino acids. The CDR3 region is CAISEDPQETQYF. CDR3 DNA: TGTGCCATCAGTGAAGACCCGCAAGAGACCCAGTACTTC.

This clonotype was recorded at least ten times. This chain connects TRBV6-5 to TRBJ2-7; 9 nucleotides match TRBD2. CDR3 size: 14 residues. Germline-derived CDR1 and CDR2 are MNHEY and SVGAGI. Trimming cost V 6 bases and J 4 bases; bases outside gene matches: 7. As DNA, the CDR3 is TGTGCCAGCAGATTTAGCGGGAGTAGGTACGAGCAGTACTTC. Amino acid sequence: CASRFSGSRYEQYF.

In this sample, this clonotype turned up many times. The rearrangement links TRBV27 to TRBJ2-7; weak D call: TRBD1 (6 bases). This CDR3 is built from 13 residues. V lost 0 bases and J 7 bases, leaving 10 bases between the germline ends. Germline assignment: CDR1 MNHEY and CDR2 SMNVEV (reference sequence). The chain's CDR3 is CASSLSTGGEQYF. CDR3 sequence (DNA): TGTGCCAGCAGTTTATCGACAGGCGGGGAGCAGTACTTC.

This clonotype came up many times. In nucleotides, the CDR3 is TGTGCCAGCAGCACCTCTTTGGATGAGACCCAGTACTTC. It translates to CASSTSLDETQYF. The chain combines TRBV7-8 with TRBJ2-5; D ambiguous. Between the trimmed V and J ends, which lost 5 bases and 5 bases, there was a span of 12 bases. The CDR3 spans 13 residues. The germline V gene encodes CDR1 SGHVS and CDR2 FQNEAQ.

This clonotype has a count of ten or more. The chain employs TRBV29-1 and TRBJ1-2; 8 nucleotides line up with TRBD1. The CDR3 is made up of 13 amino acids. In germline, CDR1 is SQVTM, CDR2 ANQGSEA. The J segment lost 8 bases and the V segment lost 3 bases, leaving 8 bases of the junction unmatched. DNA for the CDR3: TGCAGCGTTGACGGGACAGGAAAAGGGGGCTACACCTTC. This encodes CSVDGTGKGGYTF.

In this sample, this clonotype turned up many times. The chain combines TRBV12-3 or TRBV12-4 with TRBJ1-2; TRBD1 matches 7 bases. The CDR3 length is 16 residues. After removal of 2 bases from V and 4 bases from J, the junction contained 10 bases not matched to a gene. CDR3 in amino acids: CASSLRFPGQRYGYTF. CDR3 DNA: TGTGCCAGCAGTTTACGCTTCCCGGGACAGCGCTATGGCTACACCTTC.

This clonotype was detected ten times or more. The chain employs TRBV28 and TRBJ1-5; TRBD1 is a possible D gene (5 bases). This CDR3 comprises 14 residues. Germline values: CDR1 MDHEN, CDR2 SYDVKM. Trimming pared 3 bases from V and 3 bases from J, leaving 9 bases between. The CDR3 DNA sequence: TGTGCCAGCAGTTTGGGGCACCTCAATCAGCCCCAGCATTTT. This gives the protein CASSLGHLNQPQHF.

This clonotype appeared many times. CDR3 bases: TGTGCCAGCAGTTACAGGGGTTCGAACACTGAAGCTTTCTTT. Its protein is CASSYRGSNTEAFF. The chain recombines TRBV6-5 with TRBJ1-1, with D perhaps TRBD1 (5 bases). In germline, CDR1 is MNHEY, CDR2 SVGAGI. Trimming removed 2 bases from V and 1 base from J, with 8 bases in between. The CDR3 length is 14 residues.

The V call is TRBV12-3 or TRBV12-4, the J call TRBJ2-7; a weak D match, TRBD2 (5 bases). The V end was cut by 5 bases, the J end by 0 bases, with 17 bases between. CDR3 size: 16 residues. The chain's CDR3 is CASSTLSVGFSYEQYF. CDR3 bases: TGTGCCAGCAGTACCCTTAGCGTGGGGTTCTCCTACGAGCAGTACTTC.